This T cell receptor (beta chain) was identified during a study of blood T cells in healthy people across ages. Whole-study context: Capture via template switching afforded approximately one barcoded beta molecule per two T cells.

Sample-barcoded 5' priming and a J-beta primer mix drove a second PCR of about 7 to 11 cycles. Each cDNA molecule was tagged by a template-switch adaptor with 12 random nucleotides. TCRdb fed the 5' RACE reads into MiXCR, producing one record per CDR3 protein. In the table there are about 800,000 distinct CDR3 sequences, approximately 25% of which are singletons. Study results and limitations: The long-lived group displayed more naive CD4+ cells, plus higher diversity, than the aged donors did.

V gave up 6 bases and J gave up 6 bases; unmatched junction bases: 5. Germline V gives CDR1 DFQATT, CDR2 SNEGSKA (reference sequence). The CDR3 sequence is 12 residues long. As regards this clonotype: Its specificity is not known.

The same sample was also studied in work on T cells of mothers and their children.

The receptor was isolated from a boy younger than 18 in good health. The chain uses TRBV20-1 and TRBJ2-7; TRBD1 matches at 10 bases. Input material: blood. The CDR3 spells CSALRTGGEQYF. CDR3 coding DNA: TGCAGTGCCCTCAGGACAGGGGGCGAGCAGTACTTC.